Listed here are 30 T cell receptor beta chains from one sample, sequenced in a study of blood T cell repertoires in COVID-19. Repertoires were generated with immunoSEQ multiplex PCR, while TCRdb's copy carries only in-frame clones and drops some. The sample shows about 70,000 clones, roughly 84% of them seen only once. The specimen was peripheral blood. Receptors were obtained from a man aged 25 to 40 with COVID-19, enrolled during active disease.

The chain couples TRBV27 to TRBJ2-3; TRBD2 matches at 7 bases. The CDR3 is 17 residues long. CDR1 is MNHEY, CDR2 SMNVEV, per germline (reference sequence). The trim removed 2 bases at V and 4 bases at J, leaving 12 bases unmatched. CDR3 in DNA: TGTGCCAGCAGTTTAAAGGGCGGGAGATTGGTCCCAGATACGCAGTATTTT. It yields the protein CASSLKGGRLVPDTQYF.

This rearrangement joins TRBV10-1 to TRBJ2-1; D remains ambiguous. Looked up from germline, CDR1 is WNHNN and CDR2 is SYGVQD (reference sequence). Trimming removed 4 bases at V and 7 bases at J, with 5 bases between. CDR3 length: 11 amino acids. For the CDR3, the DNA is TGCGCCAGCAGTGTCCGGAATGAGCAGTTCTTC. It yields the protein CASSVRNEQFF.

V usage is TRBV6-5 and J usage is TRBJ2-2; a possible D gene is TRBD1 (6 bases). CDR1 and CDR2 from the germline V gene are MNHEY and SVGAGI. V gave up 7 bases and J gave up 1 base, with 10 bases separating them. The CDR3 covers 14 residues. The CDR3 spells CASMRQVNTGELFF. CDR3 DNA sequence: TGTGCCAGCATGAGACAGGTGAACACCGGGGAGCTGTTTTTT.

This chain connects TRBV3-1 (or the pseudogene TRBV3-2) to TRBJ1-6; the match to TRBD1 covers 8 bases. The CDR3 contains 17 residues. CDR1 is LGHDT and CDR2 is YNNKEL in the germline V gene (reference sequence). Trimming took 4 bases from V and 7 from J; bases not matched to a gene: 12. Written as DNA, the CDR3 is TGTGCCAGCAGCCCTGGATCTAAAACAGGGGGGAATTCACCCCTCCACTTT. This gives the protein CASSPGSKTGGNSPLHF.

CDR3 region: CASSTGLNQPQHF. The CDR3 DNA follows: TGTGCCAGCAGCACAGGGCTCAATCAGCCCCAGCATTTT. The rearrangement joins TRBV6-5 to TRBJ1-5; possible D gene TRBD1, 6 bases. The germline V gene encodes CDR1 MNHEY and CDR2 SVGAGI. The V end lost 6 bases, the J end lost 3 bases, and 9 bases lay between the germline ends. The CDR3 consists of 13 residues.

CDR3 sequence (DNA): TGTGCCAGCAGTGAAGCTTTAAGCGGTGGCACAGATACGCAGTATTTT. Amino acid sequence: CASSEALSGGTDTQYF. This chain uses TRBV6-1 with TRBJ2-3, with D maybe TRBD2 (5 bases). The CDR3 contains 16 residues. Trimming stripped 0 bases from V and 1 base from J, with 11 bases between. The V gene's germline CDR1 is MNHNS and CDR2 SASEGT.

The J gene is TRBJ2-1, the V gene TRBV10-1; 12 bases fit TRBD2. This CDR3 contains 17 residues. V lost 2 bases and J lost 3; bases outside the gene matches: 5. The germline CDR1 and CDR2 sequences are WNHNN and SYGVQD (reference sequence). DNA for the CDR3: TGCGCCAGCAGTGAGGGGACTAGCGGGTTAATCTACAATGAGCAGTTCTTC. Amino acids: CASSEGTSGLIYNEQFF.

The sample holds a few counts of this clone. V and J are TRBV7-9 and TRBJ2-3; D call uncertain. CDR3 length: 16 amino acids. The V gene's germline CDR1 is SEHNR and CDR2 FQNEAQ (reference sequence). V was clipped by 2 bases and J by 2 bases, with 14 bases between them. In nucleotides, the CDR3 is TGTGCCAGCAGCTTACCAAACAGAGTCTCCACAGATACGCAGTATTTT. Its protein is CASSLPNRVSTDTQYF.

J is TRBJ2-3 and V is TRBV28; 9 nucleotides line up with TRBD1. Germline V lookup: CDR1 MDHEN, CDR2 SYDVKM. The V and J ends lost 6 bases and 6 bases, in that order; junction bases with no gene match: 7. This CDR3 contains 14 residues. CDR3 in amino acids: CASRQQGARDTQYF. The CDR3 region has the DNA TGTGCCAGCAGACAACAGGGGGCGAGGGATACGCAGTATTTT.

This chain uses TRBV10-3 with TRBJ2-3; 10 bases agree with TRBD2. The CDR3 has 15 amino acids. The V gene end was trimmed by 4 bases and the J gene end by 5 bases; junction bases not matched to a gene: 6. The germline V gene encodes CDR1 ENHRY and CDR2 SYGVKD. CDR3 region: CAISVGSGRLDTQYF. The CDR3 coding sequence is TGTGCCATCAGTGTCGGTAGCGGGAGGTTAGATACGCAGTATTTT.

This chain uses TRBV29-1 with TRBJ1-5; D gene uncertain. The CDR3 consists of 12 residues. Germline assignment: CDR1 SQVTM and CDR2 ANQGSEA. The V gene lost 4 bases and the J gene lost 6 bases, with 10 bases spanning the gap. CDR3 protein: CSVGGPGQPQHF. As DNA, the CDR3 is TGCAGCGTTGGTGGGCCTGGTCAGCCCCAGCATTTT.

In DNA form, the CDR3 reads TGTGCCAGCAGCTTAGTAGGCAGGGGCACTGAAGCTTTCTTT. Encoded protein: CASSLVGRGTEAFF. The chain uses TRBV7-2 and TRBJ1-1, with D perhaps TRBD1 (6 bases). Trimming cost V 1 base and J 4 bases, with 10 bases left between them. The length of the CDR3 is 14 residues. In germline, CDR1 is SGHTA, CDR2 FQGNSA.

In this sample, this clone turned up a few times. CDR3 DNA: TGTGCCAGCAGTTTCGACAGGGGCTATGGCTACACCTTC. This gives the protein CASSFDRGYGYTF. The chain carries TRBV2 and TRBJ1-2; TRBD1 matches 8 bases. V lost 5 bases to trimming and J lost 4 bases; unmatched junction nucleotides: 3. Per germline, CDR1 SNHLY and CDR2 FYNNEI. The CDR3 consists of 13 residues.

This clone was seen once. CDR3 amino acids: CASSVEESSYNEQFF. The CDR3 DNA follows: TGTGCCAGCAGCGTGGAGGAGAGCTCCTACAATGAGCAGTTCTTC. This chain uses TRBV9 with TRBJ2-1; D possibly corresponds to TRBD2 (5 bases). This CDR3 is built from 15 residues. V was cut by 2 bases and J by 0 bases, with 9 bases left in between. Germline CDR1 is SGDLS and CDR2 is YYNGEE.

This chain connects TRBV7-2 to TRBJ2-7; 10 bases line up with TRBD2. The V segment lost 3 bases and the J segment 6 bases; nucleotides outside the gene matches: 8. CDR1 SGHTA and CDR2 FQGNSA come from the germline V gene. CDR3 size: 15 residues. The CDR3 loop is CASSFVAGGGAEQYF. CDR3 nucleotide sequence: TGTGCCAGCAGCTTCGTAGCGGGAGGCGGAGCCGAGCAGTACTTC. The complete variable domain, with remaining parts taken from reference TRBV7-2 and TRBJ2-7, reads GAGVSQSPSNKVTEKGKDVELRCDPISGHTALYWYRQSLGQGLEFLIYFQGNSAPDKSGLPSDRFSAERTGGSVSTLTIQRTQQEDSAVYLCASSFVAGGGAEQYFGPGTRLTVT.

V usage is TRBV9 and J usage is TRBJ2-1; 8 bases match TRBD2. CDR1 and CDR2 from the germline V gene are SGDLS and YYNGEE. V shed 4 bases and J 7 bases; nucleotides not matched to a gene: 10. The CDR3 extends over 15 amino acids. In nucleotides, the CDR3 is TGTGCCAGCAGCCCAACTAGCGGTCTTAGGAATGAGCAGTTCTTC. Translated: CASSPTSGLRNEQFF.

The genes are TRBV19 and TRBJ2-7, with TRBD1 matching over 7 bases. CDR1 and CDR2 from the germline V gene are LNHDA and SQIVND (reference sequence). This CDR3 is 15 amino acids long. The V segment lost 5 bases and the J segment 3 bases; nucleotides outside the gene matches: 10. This chain's CDR3 is CASSVTGTALYEQYF. In nucleotides, the CDR3 is TGTGCCAGTAGTGTAACCGGGACAGCACTCTACGAGCAGTACTTC.

The chain uses TRBV4-3 and TRBJ2-3; no clear D gene. Looked up from germline, CDR1 is LGHNA and CDR2 is YSLEER. This CDR3 comprises 12 residues. The germline V and J ends were trimmed by 1 base and 5 bases, with 4 bases remaining between them. CDR3 nucleotide sequence: TGCGCCAGCAGCCAAGCCGGAGATACGCAGTATTTT. This codes for CASSQAGDTQYF.

This chain's CDR3 is CASSPPSMGHYYGYTF. DNA of the CDR3: TGTGCCAGCTCACCACCGAGTATGGGGCACTACTATGGCTACACCTTC. The chain links TRBV18 to TRBJ1-2; D perhaps matches TRBD1 (5 bases). The V and J ends lost 0 bases and 3 bases respectively, with 14 bases between them. This CDR3 is 16 amino acids long. CDR1 is KGHSH, CDR2 LQKENI, per germline. Full variable domain (missing parts from reference TRBV18 and TRBJ1-2): NAGVMQNPRHLVRRRGQEARLRCSPMKGHSHVYWYRQLPEEGLKFMVYLQKENIIDESGMPKERFSAEFPKEGPSILRIQQVVRGDSAAYFCASSPPSMGHYYGYTFGSGTRLTVV.

This clone came up once. The V and J genes are TRBV28 and TRBJ2-1, with 7 bases that match TRBD2. CDR3 length: 14 residues. With V trimmed by 6 bases and J by 5 bases, 7 bases remained unmatched. Germline V gives CDR1 MDHEN, CDR2 SYDVKM. The CDR3 spells CASSLGLKDNEQFF. The DNA for the CDR3 is TGTGCCAGCAGCCTGGGACTAAAAGACAATGAGCAGTTCTTC. The full variable domain, with the rest looked up from reference TRBV28 and TRBJ2-1, is DVKVTQSSRYLVKRTGEKVFLECVQDMDHENMFWYRQDPGLGLRLIYFSYDVKMKEKGDIPEGYSVSREKKERFSLILESASTNQTSMYLCASSLGLKDNEQFFGPGTRLTVL.

The rearrangement links TRBV6-5 to TRBJ2-7; D possibly corresponds to TRBD2 (7 bases). CDR1 MNHEY and CDR2 SVGAGI come from the germline V gene. CDR3 size: 14 residues. The V end was cut by 0 bases, the J end by 5 bases, with 11 bases between. The CDR3 protein is CASSYSGGRNEQYF. As DNA, the CDR3 is TGTGCCAGCAGTTACTCCGGGGGGCGAAACGAGCAGTACTTC.

The V gene is TRBV20-1, the J gene TRBJ2-2; no reliable D call. The ends were cut back, 3 bases at V and 11 bases at J, with 10 bases in the middle. The CDR3 is 11 amino acids. Germline loops: CDR1 DFQATT, CDR2 SNEGSKA (reference sequence). The CDR3 is CSARTPRELFF. Here the CDR3 DNA reads TGCAGTGCTAGGACACCCAGAGAGCTGTTTTTT.

The rearrangement links TRBV5-1 to TRBJ2-7; 7 bases agree with TRBD1. With V trimmed by 6 bases and J by 2 bases, 8 bases remained unmatched. There are 14 residues in the CDR3. CDR1 is SGHRS, CDR2 YFSETQ, per germline. CDR3 protein: CASTRGQGAYEQYF. CDR3 DNA sequence: TGCGCCAGCACCCGAGGGCAGGGGGCCTACGAGCAGTACTTC. Drawing the rest from reference TRBV5-1 and TRBJ2-7, the complete variable domain is KAGVTQTPRYLIKTRGQQVTLSCSPISGHRSVSWYQQTPGQGLQFLFEYFSETQRNKGNFPGRFSGRQFSNSRSEMNVSTLELGDSALYLCASTRGQGAYEQYFGPGTRLTVT.

J is TRBJ2-1 and V is TRBV27; a possible D gene is TRBD2 (6 bases). The CDR3 is made up of 15 amino acids. V gave up 5 bases and J gave up 2 bases, with 13 bases separating them. Germline V gives CDR1 MNHEY, CDR2 SMNVEV (reference sequence). The CDR3 DNA reads as TGTGCCAGCAGTCCCGGGAGTGGAACCTACAATGAGCAGTTCTTC. Translating gives CASSPGSGTYNEQFF.

This clone has only a few counts. The gene calls are TRBV28 and TRBJ2-3; no clear D gene. V was trimmed by 7 bases and J by 6 bases, leaving 11 bases between them. The CDR3 consists of 12 residues. CDR1 and CDR2 (germline): MDHEN, SYDVKM. The CDR3 DNA is TGTGCCAGCACTACCGAGGAGGATACGCAGTATTTT. Amino acid sequence: CASTTEEDTQYF.

The rearrangement uses TRBV2 and TRBJ1-3, with D possibly TRBD1 on 6 matching bases. CDR3 length: 16 amino acids. Germline-derived CDR1 and CDR2 are SNHLY and FYNNEI. Trimming removed 1 base from V and 0 bases from J, with 10 bases in between. For the CDR3, the DNA is TGTGCCAGCAGTGAAGAGGACAGCGGCTCTGGAAACACCATATATTTT. This encodes CASSEEDSGSGNTIYF.

The chain recombines TRBV19 with TRBJ2-7; 9 bases match TRBD1. The CDR3 covers 14 residues. Germline V gene lookup returns CDR1 LNHDA and CDR2 SQIVND (reference sequence). V trimming: 3 bases; J trimming: 4 bases; junction bases outside the gene matches: 4. This CDR3 is CASSIGTGRYEQYF. The CDR3 DNA is TGTGCCAGTAGTATTGGGACAGGGCGGTACGAGCAGTACTTC.

Comments on this clone: Other nucleotide sequences from this sample produce the same CDR3. The chain employs TRBV4-1 and TRBJ1-5; D ambiguous. The CDR3 is 15 amino acids. Looked up from germline, CDR1 is MGHRA and CDR2 is YSYEKL. V was shortened by 0 bases and J by 2 bases, with 8 bases between the two germline ends. Here the CDR3 reads CASSQDITGNQPQHF. The CDR3, as DNA: TGCGCCAGCAGCCAAGATATAACGGGCAATCAGCCCCAGCATTTT.

CDR3 loop: CASSEVLAGENIQYF. CDR3 bases: TGTGCCAGCAGTGAAGTCCTAGCGGGAGAAAACATTCAGTACTTC. The J gene is TRBJ2-4, the V gene TRBV2; 10 bases are shared with TRBD2. Germline V lookup: CDR1 SNHLY, CDR2 FYNNEI. The length of the CDR3 is 15 residues. Germline trimming cut 1 base from V and 5 bases from J; bases unmatched to any gene: 2. Combining the CDR3 with reference TRBV2 and TRBJ2-4 gives the whole variable domain EPEVTQTPSHQVTQMGQEVILRCVPISNHLYFYWYRQILGQKVEFLVSFYNNEISEKSEIFDDQFSVERPDGSNFTLKIRSTKLEDSAMYFCASSEVLAGENIQYFGAGTRLSVL.

This clone turned up a few times. The chain joins TRBV15 to TRBJ1-4; weak D call: TRBD1 (5 bases). CDR1 and CDR2 (germline): LNHNV, YYDKDF (reference sequence). CDR3 length equals 15 residues. V was pared by 0 bases and J by 5 bases, with 10 bases between. The CDR3 DNA reads as TGTGCCACCAGCAGAGATTTCGGACACAATGAAAAACTGTTTTTT. It encodes CATSRDFGHNEKLFF.